This T cell receptor beta chain appears in the sequencing data of a study of blood T cell repertoires in COVID-19. J gave up 5 bases and V 3 bases, and 5 bases lay outside the gene matches. The germline V gene has CDR1 LNHDA and CDR2 SQIVND (reference sequence). The CDR3 is 14 amino acids. The assay was immunoSEQ multiplex PCR, and TCRdb's table has in-frame clones only and misses some. Of approximately 28,000 clones detected, roughly nine tenths appear once; the ten largest clones hold around 8.2%. This clonotype was obtained from a man aged 65-85 years with active or convalescent COVID-19. Sequencing used peripheral blood. V usage is TRBV19 and J usage is TRBJ1-2; 8 positions match TRBD1. The CDR3 loop reads CASSIPGTGYGYTF. The CDR3 nucleotides are TGTGCCAGTAGTATCCCCGGGACAGGTTATGGCTACACCTTC.